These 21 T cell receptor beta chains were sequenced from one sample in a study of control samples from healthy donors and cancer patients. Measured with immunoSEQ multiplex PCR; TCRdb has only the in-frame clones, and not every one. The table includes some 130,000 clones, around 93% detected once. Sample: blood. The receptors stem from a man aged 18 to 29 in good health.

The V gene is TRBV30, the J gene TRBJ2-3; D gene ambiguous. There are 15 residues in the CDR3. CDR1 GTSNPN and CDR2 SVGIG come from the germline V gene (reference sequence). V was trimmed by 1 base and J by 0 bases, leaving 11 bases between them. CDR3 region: CAWSGGTASTDTQYF. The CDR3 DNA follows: TGTGCCTGGAGTGGAGGCACTGCTAGCACAGATACGCAGTATTTT.

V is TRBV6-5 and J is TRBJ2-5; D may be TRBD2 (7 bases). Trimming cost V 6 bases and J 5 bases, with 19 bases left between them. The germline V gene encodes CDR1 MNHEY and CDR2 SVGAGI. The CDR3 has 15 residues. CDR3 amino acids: CASSTGGGAWETQYF. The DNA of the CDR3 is TGTGCCAGCAGCACCGGCGGGGGCGCATGGGAGACCCAGTACTTC.

The CDR3 loop is CASSAAWGGTDTQYF. CDR3 nucleotides: TGTGCCAGCAGCGCGGCGTGGGGGGGTACAGATACGCAGTATTTT. This chain joins TRBV7-2 and TRBJ2-3, with 7 positions matching TRBD2. V was clipped by 5 bases and J by 3 bases; unmatched bases: 8. Germline CDR1 SGHTA, CDR2 FQGNSA. This CDR3 contains 15 residues.

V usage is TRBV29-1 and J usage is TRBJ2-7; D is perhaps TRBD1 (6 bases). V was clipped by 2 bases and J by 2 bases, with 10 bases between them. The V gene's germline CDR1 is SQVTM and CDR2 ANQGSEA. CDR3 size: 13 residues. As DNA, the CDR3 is TGCAGCGTTGAAAGGGACACCCCCTACGAGCAGTACTTC. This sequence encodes CSVERDTPYEQYF.

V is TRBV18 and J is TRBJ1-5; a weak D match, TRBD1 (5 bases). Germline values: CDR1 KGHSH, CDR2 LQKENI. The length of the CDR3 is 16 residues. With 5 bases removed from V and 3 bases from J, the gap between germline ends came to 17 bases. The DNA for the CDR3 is TGTGCCAGCTCATCAGACGGGGCAGGGTCCAATCAGCCCCAGCATTTT. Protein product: CASSSDGAGSNQPQHF.

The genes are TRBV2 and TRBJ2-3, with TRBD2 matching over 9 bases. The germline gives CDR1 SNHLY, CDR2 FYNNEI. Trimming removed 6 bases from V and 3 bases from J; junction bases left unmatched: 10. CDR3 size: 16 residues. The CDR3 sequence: CASRKRLAGQTDTQYF. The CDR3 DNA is TGTGCCAGCAGGAAAAGGCTAGCGGGGCAAACAGATACGCAGTATTTT.

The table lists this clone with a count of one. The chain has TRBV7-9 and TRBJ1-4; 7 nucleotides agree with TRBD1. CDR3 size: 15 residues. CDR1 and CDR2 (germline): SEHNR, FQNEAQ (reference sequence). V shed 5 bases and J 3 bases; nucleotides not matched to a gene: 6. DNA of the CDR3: TGTGCCAGCAGCACCCCAGGGACAGCTAATGAAAAACTGTTTTTT. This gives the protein CASSTPGTANEKLFF.

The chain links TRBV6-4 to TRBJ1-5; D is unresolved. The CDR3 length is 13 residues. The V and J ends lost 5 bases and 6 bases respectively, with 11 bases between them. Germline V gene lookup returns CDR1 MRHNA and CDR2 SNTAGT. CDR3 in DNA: TGTGCCAGCAGTACTAATCGAGGTCAGCCCCAGCATTTT. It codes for CASSTNRGQPQHF.

The CDR3 loop is CASSYSAGGAYEQYF. The CDR3 DNA sequence: TGTGCCAGCAGTTACTCGGCGGGGGGGGCCTACGAGCAGTACTTC. J is TRBJ2-7 and V is TRBV6-5, with 9 bases aligning to TRBD2. Germline V gene sequence: CDR1 MNHEY, CDR2 SVGAGI. V trimming: 0 bases; J trimming: 2 bases; junction bases outside the gene matches: 2. The CDR3 contains 15 residues.

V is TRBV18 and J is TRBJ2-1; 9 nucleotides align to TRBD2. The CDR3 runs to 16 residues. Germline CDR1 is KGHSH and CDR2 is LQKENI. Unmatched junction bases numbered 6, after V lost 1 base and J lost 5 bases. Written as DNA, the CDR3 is TGTGCCAGCTCACCACGGTTGGCGGGGGGGGACAATGAGCAGTTCTTC. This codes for CASSPRLAGGDNEQFF.

DNA for the CDR3: TGTGCCAGCAGCTACCTAGCGGGGGGGACCGGGGAGCTGTTTTTT. This encodes CASSYLAGGTGELFF. This chain links TRBV11-2 with TRBJ2-2; the match to TRBD2 covers 12 bases. The V gene end was trimmed by 4 bases and the J gene end by 5 bases; junction bases not matched to a gene: 2. CDR3 length equals 15 residues. Germline-derived CDR1 and CDR2 are SGHAT and FQNNGV.

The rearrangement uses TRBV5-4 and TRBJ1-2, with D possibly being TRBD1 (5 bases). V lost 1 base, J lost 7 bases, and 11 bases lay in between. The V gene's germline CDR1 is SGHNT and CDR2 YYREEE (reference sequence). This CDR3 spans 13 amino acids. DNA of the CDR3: TGTGCCAGCAGCTTGACCCCTGGGACTGGCTACACCTTC. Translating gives CASSLTPGTGYTF.

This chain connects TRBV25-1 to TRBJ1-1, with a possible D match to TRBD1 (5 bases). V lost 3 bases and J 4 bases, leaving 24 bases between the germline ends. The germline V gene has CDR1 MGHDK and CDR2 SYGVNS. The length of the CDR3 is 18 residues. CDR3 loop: CASSDLRRGGQGGTEAFF. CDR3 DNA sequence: TGTGCCAGCAGTGACCTGAGAAGGGGTGGGCAGGGCGGCACTGAAGCTTTCTTT.

CDR3 nucleotides: TGTGCCAGCAGCCGTATATTGTCTGGAAACACCATATATTTT. Its protein product is CASSRILSGNTIYF. The rearrangement uses TRBV7-2 and TRBJ1-3; D not certain. Trimming removed 5 bases at V and 1 base at J, with 9 bases between. In germline, CDR1 is SGHTA, CDR2 FQGNSA. This CDR3 region has 14 residues.

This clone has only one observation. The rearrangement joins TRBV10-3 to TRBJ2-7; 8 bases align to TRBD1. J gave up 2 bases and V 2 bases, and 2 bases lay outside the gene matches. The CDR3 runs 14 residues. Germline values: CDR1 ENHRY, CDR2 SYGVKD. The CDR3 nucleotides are TGTGCCATCAGTGAGACAGGGGGAGCCTACGAGCAGTACTTC. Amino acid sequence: CAISETGGAYEQYF.

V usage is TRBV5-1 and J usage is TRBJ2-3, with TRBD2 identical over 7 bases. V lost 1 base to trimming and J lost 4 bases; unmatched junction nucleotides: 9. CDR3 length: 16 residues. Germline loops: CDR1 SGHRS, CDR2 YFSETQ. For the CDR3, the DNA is TGCGCCAGCAGCTTGAAGACGGGGGGTGGAGCAGATACGCAGTATTTT. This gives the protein CASSLKTGGGADTQYF.

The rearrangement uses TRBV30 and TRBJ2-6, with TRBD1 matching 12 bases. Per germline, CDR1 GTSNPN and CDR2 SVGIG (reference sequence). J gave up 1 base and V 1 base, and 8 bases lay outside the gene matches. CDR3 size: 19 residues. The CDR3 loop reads CAWSDPPGQGASGANVLTF. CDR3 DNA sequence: TGTGCCTGGAGTGATCCGCCGGGACAGGGGGCGTCTGGGGCCAACGTCCTGACTTTC.

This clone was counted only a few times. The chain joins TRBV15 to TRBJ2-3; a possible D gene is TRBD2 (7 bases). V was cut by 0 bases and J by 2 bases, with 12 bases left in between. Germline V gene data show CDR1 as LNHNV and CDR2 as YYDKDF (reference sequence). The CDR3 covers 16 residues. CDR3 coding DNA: TGTGCCACCAGCAGAGATAGGGGGGGGGCCACAGATACGCAGTATTTT. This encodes CATSRDRGGATDTQYF.

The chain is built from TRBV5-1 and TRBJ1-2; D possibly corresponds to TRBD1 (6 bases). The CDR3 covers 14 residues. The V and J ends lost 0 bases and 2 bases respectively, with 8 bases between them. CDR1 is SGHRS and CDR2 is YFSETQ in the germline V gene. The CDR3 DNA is TGCGCCAGCAGCTTGGACAGGGCCAACTATGGCTACACCTTC. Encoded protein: CASSLDRANYGYTF. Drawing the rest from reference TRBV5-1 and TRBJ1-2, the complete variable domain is KAGVTQTPRYLIKTRGQQVTLSCSPISGHRSVSWYQQTPGQGLQFLFEYFSETQRNKGNFPGRFSGRQFSNSRSEMNVSTLELGDSALYLCASSLDRANYGYTFGSGTRLTVV.

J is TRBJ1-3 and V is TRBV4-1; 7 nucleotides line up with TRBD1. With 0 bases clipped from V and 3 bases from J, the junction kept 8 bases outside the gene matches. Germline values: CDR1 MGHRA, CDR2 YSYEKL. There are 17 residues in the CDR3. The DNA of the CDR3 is TGCGCCAGCAGCCAAGACGCAGGGGGAGTTGGTGGAAACACCATATATTTT. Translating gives CASSQDAGGVGGNTIYF.

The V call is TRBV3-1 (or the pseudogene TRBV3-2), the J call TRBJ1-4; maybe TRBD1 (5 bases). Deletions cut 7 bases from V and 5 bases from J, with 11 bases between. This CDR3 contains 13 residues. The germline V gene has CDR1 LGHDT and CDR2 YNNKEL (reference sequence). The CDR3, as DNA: TGTGCCAGCACCCAGGGACTGAATGAAAAACTGTTTTTT. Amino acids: CASTQGLNEKLFF.